Shown below are 21 T cell receptor beta chains from a single sample sequenced in a study of cytomegalovirus exposure and HLA in healthy donors. This PCR relied on a set of 60 Vbeta primers and 13 Jbeta primers. Repertoires were generated with immunoSEQ multiplex PCR, while TCRdb's copy carries only in-frame clones and drops some. The data contain 100,000 to 150,000 clones, roughly 9.6% of them singletons. Sequenced input: PBMCs. These receptors all come from a woman between 35 and 50 years old in good health and CMV-seropositive.

The J gene is TRBJ2-7, the V gene TRBV7-2; D remains unclear. Trimming stripped 1 base from V and 2 bases from J, with 12 bases between. The CDR3 sequence is 15 residues long. CDR1 is SGHTA and CDR2 is FQGNSA in the germline V gene. CDR3 in DNA: TGTGCCAGCAGCTTAGAGCCAACCTCTCCCTACGAGCAGTACTTC. This codes for CASSLEPTSPYEQYF.

This sequence joins TRBV11-2 and TRBJ1-2, with D possibly being TRBD1 (5 bases). The ends were cut back, 2 bases at V and 0 bases at J, with 10 bases in the middle. Per the germline V gene, CDR1 is SGHAT and CDR2 is FQNNGV. The CDR3 has 15 residues. CDR3 region: CASSLSPTANYGYTF. The CDR3 region has the DNA TGTGCCAGCAGCTTATCCCCGACAGCTAACTATGGCTACACCTTC.

This clone was observed a handful of times. The chain couples TRBV2 to TRBJ1-1; no reliable D call. The CDR3 covers 14 residues. Germline V gene data show CDR1 as SNHLY and CDR2 as FYNNEI. V was trimmed by 3 bases and J by 10 bases, leaving 18 bases between them. The CDR3 spells CASSDSGSSLRAFF. The CDR3, as DNA: TGTGCCAGCAGTGATAGCGGTTCCTCTCTCCGAGCTTTCTTT.

This clone was seen more than once but under ten times. The V call is TRBV5-4, the J call TRBJ1-2; tentatively, D is TRBD1 (5 bases). Germline CDR1 reads SGHNT; CDR2 reads YYREEE (reference sequence). This CDR3 comprises 13 residues. The V end was cut by 4 bases, the J end by 3 bases, with 10 bases between. CDR3 DNA sequence: TGTGCCAGCAGCCCTGACAGTTACTATGGCTACACCTTC. This gives the protein CASSPDSYYGYTF. Variable domain in full (rest from reference TRBV5-4 and TRBJ1-2): ETGVTQSPTHLIKTRGQQVTLRCSSQSGHNTVSWYQQALGQGPQFIFQYYREEENGRGNFPPRFSGLQFPNYSSELNVNALELDDSALYLCASSPDSYYGYTFGSGTRLTVV.

This rearrangement joins TRBV6-5 to TRBJ2-6; D is unresolved. V lost 0 bases to trimming and J lost 1 base, with 7 bases between them. Germline V gene lookup returns CDR1 MNHEY and CDR2 SVGAGI. This CDR3 has 16 amino acids. CDR3 loop: CASSYSWASGANVLTF. The CDR3 DNA reads TGTGCCAGCAGTTACTCGTGGGCGTCTGGGGCCAACGTCCTGACTTTC.

This rearrangement joins TRBV7-2 to TRBJ2-1, with 8 bases matching TRBD2. The CDR3 length is 18 residues. V lost 0 bases and J lost 4; bases outside the gene matches: 11. Germline CDR1 SGHTA, CDR2 FQGNSA. In DNA form, the CDR3 reads TGTGCCAGCAGCTTAGCGGGAGTGGGAACGGGAGGGTACAATGAGCAGTTCTTC. Encoded protein: CASSLAGVGTGGYNEQFF.

This rearrangement joins TRBV19 to TRBJ1-5; TRBD1 matches 7 bases. Trimming took 3 bases from V and 0 from J; bases not matched to a gene: 8. CDR1 LNHDA and CDR2 SQIVND come from the germline V gene (reference sequence). The CDR3 extends over 17 amino acids. In nucleotides, the CDR3 is TGTGCCAGTAGTATCTTCTCCGGGACAGTTAGCAATCAGCCCCAGCATTTT. Its protein is CASSIFSGTVSNQPQHF.

The chain combines TRBV2 with TRBJ2-3; D remains ambiguous. CDR3 size: 14 residues. Trimming shortened V by 6 bases and J by 5 bases, and 15 bases separated the two germline ends. The V gene's germline CDR1 is SNHLY and CDR2 FYNNEI. CDR3 bases: TGTGCCAGCAGCCTCATACCCGTCGGAGATACGCAGTATTTT. Amino acids: CASSLIPVGDTQYF.

This clone was picked up a small number of times. The chain combines TRBV4-1 with TRBJ2-5, with TRBD2 as a possible D gene (7 bases). Per germline, CDR1 MGHRA and CDR2 YSYEKL. This CDR3 region has 14 residues. Trimming shortened V by 4 bases and J by 4 bases, and 13 bases separated the two germline ends. This CDR3 is CASSPAGAGETQYF. CDR3 nucleotide sequence: TGCGCCAGCAGCCCCGCGGGGGCGGGAGAGACCCAGTACTTC.

The chain links TRBV5-1 to TRBJ1-6; 10 nucleotides match TRBD1. Per germline, CDR1 SGHRS and CDR2 YFSETQ. CDR3 length: 15 residues. After removal of 4 bases from V and 8 bases from J, the junction contained 6 bases not matched to a gene. The DNA of the CDR3 is TGCGCCAGCAGCCCCGGGGACAGGGGATATTCACCCCTCCACTTT. It specifies CASSPGDRGYSPLHF.

The sample holds a few counts of this clone. V usage is TRBV5-6 and J usage is TRBJ2-5; TRBD1 aligns across 9 bases. Germline CDR1 is SGHDT and CDR2 is YYEEEE. Unmatched junction bases numbered 5, after V lost 1 base and J lost 4 bases. The CDR3 totals 15 residues. CDR3 in amino acids: CASSLPMTGGETQYF. In nucleotides, the CDR3 is TGTGCCAGCAGCTTGCCCATGACAGGGGGAGAGACCCAGTACTTC.

The genes are TRBV7-9 and TRBJ2-5, with 7 bases fitting TRBD2. Germline CDR1 SEHNR, CDR2 FQNEAQ (reference sequence). CDR3 length: 15 amino acids. The trim removed 5 bases at V and 4 bases at J, leaving 10 bases unmatched. CDR3 nucleotides: TGTGCCAGCAGCCCTCCATGGGGGGGGATAGAGACCCAGTACTTC. As protein: CASSPPWGGIETQYF.

This clone has only a few counts. This sequence joins TRBV14 and TRBJ2-1, with D possibly matching TRBD2 (7 bases). The CDR3 is made up of 16 amino acids. Trimming removed 5 bases at V and 0 bases at J, with 14 bases between. In germline, CDR1 is SGHDN, CDR2 FVKESK. The CDR3 sequence is CASSFRGGSSYNEQFF. The CDR3 DNA reads as TGTGCCAGCAGCTTCAGGGGAGGGAGCTCCTACAATGAGCAGTTCTTC.

This chain uses TRBV27 with TRBJ1-5; TRBD1 is a possible D gene (6 bases). The germline V gene has CDR1 MNHEY and CDR2 SMNVEV (reference sequence). There are 15 residues in the CDR3. V was cut by 3 bases and J by 11 bases, with 20 bases left in between. The CDR3 loop is CASSFRQAPHKAQHF. CDR3 bases: TGTGCCAGCAGTTTCAGACAGGCCCCGCATAAAGCCCAGCATTTT.

V is TRBV2 and J is TRBJ1-1; unclear D gene. Germline values: CDR1 SNHLY, CDR2 FYNNEI. This CDR3 has 13 residues. The germline V and J ends were trimmed by 2 bases and 1 base, with 5 bases remaining between them. Here the CDR3 reads CASSEKRNTEAFF. The DNA for the CDR3 is TGTGCCAGCAGTGAAAAGAGGAACACTGAAGCTTTCTTT.

V usage is TRBV2 and J usage is TRBJ1-5, with D possibly TRBD1 on 6 matching bases. V gave up 7 bases and J gave up 6 bases, with 10 bases separating them. CDR3 length: 12 residues. Germline V gives CDR1 SNHLY, CDR2 FYNNEI. The CDR3 sequence is CASKETGQPQHF. CDR3 DNA: TGTGCCAGCAAGGAGACAGGTCAGCCCCAGCATTTT. Full variable domain (rest looked up from reference TRBV2 and TRBJ1-5): EPEVTQTPSHQVTQMGQEVILRCVPISNHLYFYWYRQILGQKVEFLVSFYNNEISEKSEIFDDQFSVERPDGSNFTLKIRSTKLEDSAMYFCASKETGQPQHFGDGTRLSIL.

This chain joins TRBV10-3 and TRBJ1-2; no reliable D call. This CDR3 has 14 residues. Trimming pared 5 bases from V and 8 bases from J, leaving 18 bases between. Germline CDR1 ENHRY, CDR2 SYGVKD. CDR3 coding DNA: TGTGCCATCAGTTCACCCCAGAGGTGGTCGGGCTACACCTTC. Amino acid sequence: CAISSPQRWSGYTF.

This clone was observed a few times. V gene TRBV7-8 combines with J gene TRBJ2-7; 7 nucleotides line up with TRBD1. This CDR3 contains 14 residues. Germline loops: CDR1 SGHVS, CDR2 FQNEAQ. Trimming cost V 0 bases and J 9 bases; bases outside gene matches: 8. CDR3 amino acids: CASSLAYRQGVQYF. CDR3 in DNA: TGTGCCAGCAGCTTAGCGTATAGACAGGGAGTGCAGTACTTC.

The genes are TRBV2 and TRBJ1-2; 10 bases are shared with TRBD1. The germline gives CDR1 SNHLY, CDR2 FYNNEI. This CDR3 is built from 16 residues. J was trimmed by 3 bases and V by 9 bases; bases with no gene match: 13. CDR3: CASTAPGGTGDYGYTF. In DNA, the CDR3 is TGTGCCAGTACTGCGCCGGGAGGGACAGGGGACTATGGCTACACCTTC.

V and J are TRBV29-1 and TRBJ2-3; 8 bases agree with TRBD2. Unmatched junction bases numbered 11, after V lost 5 bases and J lost 10 bases. Germline values: CDR1 SQVTM, CDR2 ANQGSEA. This CDR3 is 13 amino acids long. The CDR3 nucleotides are TGCAGCGTTTCGGGACTAGGCCCGATAGCGCAGTATTTT. Its protein product is CSVSGLGPIAQYF.

This clone appeared a few times. V and J are TRBV11-3 and TRBJ2-6, with a weak D call TRBD2 (5 bases). V gave up 1 base and J gave up 2 bases, with 12 bases separating them. This CDR3 comprises 17 residues. Germline CDR1 and CDR2: SGHNT and YENEEA. In nucleotides, the CDR3 is TGTGCCAGCAGCTTAGCCGGAGGTGAGGCTGGGGCCAACGTCCTGACTTTC. Translated: CASSLAGGEAGANVLTF.